This TCR beta chain was identified during a study of Ad26.COV2.S vaccination and SARS-CoV-2 variants. The treatment is: some 20 received Ad26.COV2.S at low or high dose, single or two shots; several received placebo; per-sample allocation not given. Each sample was drawn 63 days after the first injection (of vaccine or placebo). Data came from immunoSEQ multiplex PCR; TCRdb stores just in-frame clones and leaves some out. The sample has around 400,000 clones, around nine tenths seen once. Trimming removed 1 base from V and 2 bases from J, with 9 bases in between. The CDR3 totals 14 residues. In germline, CDR1 is LGHNA, CDR2 YNFKEQ.

This chain connects TRBV4-2 to TRBJ2-7; D uncertain. The receptor was isolated from a person aged 18-60 years who received the Ad26.COV2.S COVID-19 vaccine or a placebo. The source material was peripheral blood, sampled in a trial of Ad26.COV2.S vaccine versus placebo. The CDR3 DNA reads as TGTGCCAGCAGCCAAGTGCGGCGGACCTACGAGCAGTACTTC. Its translation is CASSQVRRTYEQYF.